This TCR beta chain was identified in a study of response to subunit inactivated influenza vaccine (dated by TCRdb to 2016 to 2019). About the study as a whole: Deep quantitative profiling of the T cell receptor repertoire was used in the study to follow responses to a trivalent subunit inactivated influenza vaccine.

Library method: RT-PCR. Sequencing was carried out with an Illumina HiSeq 2500. TCRdb passed the public sequencing reads through fastp at Q25 and MiXCR, retaining productive beta sequences. Every distinct CDR3 protein forms one entry, paired with its most common genes and DNA. The sample table lists around 250,000 distinct CDR3 sequences, approximately 12% of them with a count of one. Approximately 7.8% of the sample comes from the top ten. Broader findings and caveats from the paper: The authors proposed that each seasonal influenza vaccination may bring in only a limited number of new T cells.

The V end gives up 5 bases and the J end 3 bases, leaving 3 bases in the junction not matched to a gene. The CDR3 holds 15 amino acids from the cysteine to the phenylalanine. The CDR3 DNA has 45 bases and is translated from base 1. In this sample, this clonotype turned up many times. The specificity of this receptor is unknown. No base quality values were provided; no much bigger clone lies one nucleotide off. The receptor comes from a man over 45 who received an inactivated influenza vaccine. Donor details come from another sample of the same person, matched by shared clones. The material sequenced was non-naive T cells sorted from PBMCs, taken less than 15 days before vaccination. Sample cell subset or site, as interpreted from the label and publication: memory T cell fraction. Recombination connected TRBV12-3 or TRBV12-4 to TRBJ2-1; TRBD2 fits 11 bases in the junction. The DNA sequence is as follows: TGTGCCAGCAGTCCTAGCGGGGGGATCTACAATGAGCAGTTCTTC. This is translated as CASSPSGGIYNEQFF.